The rows below give T cell receptor beta chains drawn from one sample of a study of cytomegalovirus exposure and HLA in healthy donors. Using immunoSEQ multiplex PCR, the repertoire was profiled, and TCRdb retains in-frame clones only, with some absent. The sample holds approximately 190,000 clones, around 85% seen once. Sequencing was carried out using PBMCs. The origin of the receptors is a middle-aged man in good health and CMV-seropositive. The CDR3 runs from the conserved cysteine through the conserved F or W. D genes are given only for firm matches. The size field is filled for only some rows; it gives once, few, many or a size class.

d_call,v_call,j_call,clone_size,cdr3_aa,cdr3_nt
TRBD1,TRBV7-2,TRBJ1-5,once,CASSARQGSNQPQHF,TGTGCCAGCAGCGCGAGACAGGGGAGCAATCAGCCCCAGCATTTT
TRBD1,TRBV29-1,TRBJ2-2,-,CSAVSRGPGELFF,TGCAGCGCGGTTTCGAGGGGGCCCGGGGAGCTGTTTTTT
TRBD2,TRBV28,TRBJ2-1,-,CASSQGLAGFNEQFF,TGTGCCAGCAGTCAGGGACTAGCGGGGTTTAATGAGCAGTTCTTC
TRBD1,TRBV5-1,TRBJ2-4,once,CASRLNRGRGTKNIQYF,TGCGCCAGCCGCCTAAACAGGGGTCGGGGAACCAAAAACATTCAGTACTTC
-,TRBV7-9,TRBJ2-1,-,CASSFPQSNEQFF,TGTGCCAGCAGCTTCCCACAGAGCAATGAGCAGTTCTTC
-,TRBV28,TRBJ2-5,-,CASSFRGETQYF,TGTGCCAGCAGTTTCAGGGGAGAGACCCAGTACTTC
TRBD1,TRBV2,TRBJ1-1,-,CATAGGWTEAFF,TGTGCCACGGCAGGGGGCTGGACTGAAGCTTTCTTT
TRBD1,TRBV5-6,TRBJ2-4,-,CASRRDSENIQYF,TGTGCCAGCAGACGGGACAGCGAAAACATTCAGTACTTC
TRBD2,TRBV7-8,TRBJ2-1,-,CASSPSGTSGNNEQFF,TGTGCCAGCAGCCCCTCCGGGACTAGCGGGAACAATGAGCAGTTCTTC
-,TRBV5-1,TRBJ1-3,-,CASSPRFSHSGNTIYF,TGCGCCAGCAGCCCGCGGTTCAGCCACTCTGGAAACACCATATATTTT
TRBD1,TRBV5-3,TRBJ2-7,-,CARSLRFADRVSYEQYF,TGTGCCAGAAGCTTGAGGTTTGCGGACAGGGTCTCCTACGAGCAGTACTTC
-,TRBV18,TRBJ2-7,-,CASSPVGGSYEQYF,TGTGCCAGCTCACCAGTGGGGGGCTCCTACGAGCAGTACTTC
-,TRBV6-5,TRBJ2-1,-,CASSYRSSYNEQFF,TGTGCCAGCAGTTACAGGAGCTCCTACAATGAGCAGTTCTTC
-,TRBV7-2,TRBJ2-1,-,CASSLGGVRSYNEQFF,TGTGCCAGCAGCTTGGGCGGGGTCCGCTCCTACAATGAGCAGTTCTTC
-,TRBV5-6,TRBJ1-1,-,CASSPHMNTEAFF,TGTGCCAGCAGCCCTCACATGAACACTGAAGCTTTCTTT
TRBD2,TRBV5-4,TRBJ2-1,-,CASSRTSGGHNEQFF,TGTGCCAGCAGCCGGACTAGCGGGGGGCACAATGAGCAGTTCTTC
-,TRBV5-4,TRBJ2-7,-,CASSLVGRGSDEQYF,TGTGCCAGCAGCTTGGTAGGCCGGGGGTCCGACGAGCAGTACTTC
-,TRBV7-9,TRBJ2-7,-,CASSSIGRGSEQYF,TGTGCCAGCAGCTCCATCGGTCGAGGTTCCGAGCAGTACTTC
-,TRBV27,TRBJ2-7,-,CASSLAGRWYEQYF,TGTGCCAGCAGTTTGGCGGGACGGTGGTACGAGCAGTACTTC
-,TRBV7-8,TRBJ2-7,-,CASSPSERSSYEQYF,TGTGCCAGCAGCCCTAGCGAGAGAAGCTCCTACGAGCAGTACTTC
TRBD1,TRBV25-1,TRBJ1-2,-,CASSEARGHGYTF,TGTGCCAGCAGTGAGGCCAGGGGGCACGGCTACACCTTC
TRBD2,TRBV27,TRBJ2-2,-,CASSLFGGGTGELFF,TGTGCCAGCAGTTTATTTGGGGGGGGCACCGGGGAGCTGTTTTTT
TRBD1,TRBV9,TRBJ2-2,-,CASSGLKGTAYTGELFF,TGTGCCAGCAGCGGACTTAAAGGGACAGCTTACACCGGGGAGCTGTTTTTT
TRBD1,TRBV5-4,TRBJ1-1,-,CASSRDRAGTEAFF,TGTGCCAGCAGCCGGGACAGGGCGGGCACTGAAGCTTTCTTT
-,TRBV30,TRBJ1-3,-,CAWSESSGNTIYF,TGTGCCTGGAGTGAGAGCTCTGGAAACACCATATATTTT
-,TRBV4-1,TRBJ1-2,-,CASSLKRTGEGGYTF,TGCGCCAGCAGCCTGAAACGGACGGGGGAGGGTGGCTACACCTTC
-,TRBV9,TRBJ2-5,few,CASSPLGEETQYF,TGTGCCAGCAGCCCCTTGGGCGAAGAGACCCAGTACTTC
TRBD1,TRBV27,TRBJ2-7,-,CASSWTGAYEQYF,TGTGCCAGCAGTTGGACAGGGGCCTACGAGCAGTACTTC
TRBD2,TRBV4-1,TRBJ2-1,-,CASSQGGLAQNSYNEQFF,TGCGCCAGCAGCCAAGGGGGACTAGCACAAAACTCCTACAATGAGCAGTTCTTC
TRBD1,TRBV18,TRBJ2-5,-,CASSDRQGRETQYF,TGTGCCAGCTCGGATAGACAGGGGCGGGAGACCCAGTACTTC
TRBD1,TRBV7-2,TRBJ1-5,-,CASSRTTGNQPQHF,TGTGCCAGCAGCCGCACGACAGGGAATCAGCCCCAGCATTTT
-,TRBV7-8,TRBJ2-7,-,CASSGGSSYEQYF,TGTGCCAGCAGCGGGGGGAGCTCCTACGAGCAGTACTTC
TRBD2,TRBV4-1,TRBJ2-1,-,CASSGRTRASGSNEQFF,TGCGCCAGCAGCGGTCGAACGAGGGCTAGCGGCTCCAATGAGCAGTTCTTC
TRBD1,TRBV6-6,TRBJ2-7,few,CASSPGQDYEQYF,TGTGCCAGCAGTCCGGGACAGGACTACGAGCAGTACTTC
-,TRBV6-1,TRBJ2-4,few,CASNSGTIAKNIQYF,TGTGCCAGCAATTCCGGGACAATAGCCAAAAACATTCAGTACTTC
-,TRBV5-1,TRBJ2-7,-,CASSFDSSYEQYF,TGCGCCAGCAGCTTCGACAGCTCCTACGAGCAGTACTTC
-,TRBV4-1,TRBJ1-3,-,CASSQLTGLAGNTIYF,TGCGCCAGCAGTCAACTTACAGGGTTGGCTGGAAACACCATATATTTT
TRBD1,TRBV6-1,TRBJ2-7,-,CASSGVQGAGEQYF,TGTGCCAGCAGTGGGGTCCAGGGGGCCGGGGAGCAGTACTTC